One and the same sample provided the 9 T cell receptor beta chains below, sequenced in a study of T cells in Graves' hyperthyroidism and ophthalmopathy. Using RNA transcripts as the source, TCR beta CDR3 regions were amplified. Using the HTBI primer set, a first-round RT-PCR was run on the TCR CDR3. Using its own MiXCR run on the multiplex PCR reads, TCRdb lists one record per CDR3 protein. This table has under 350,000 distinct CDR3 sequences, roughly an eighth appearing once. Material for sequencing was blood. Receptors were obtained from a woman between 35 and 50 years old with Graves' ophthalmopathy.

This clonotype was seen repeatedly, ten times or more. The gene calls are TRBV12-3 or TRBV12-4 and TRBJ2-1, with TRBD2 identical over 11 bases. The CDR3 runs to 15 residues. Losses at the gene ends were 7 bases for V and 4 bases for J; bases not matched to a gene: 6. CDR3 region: CASTLAGGLYNEQFF. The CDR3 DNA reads TGTGCCAGCACCTTAGCGGGGGGGCTTTACAATGAGCAGTTCTTC.

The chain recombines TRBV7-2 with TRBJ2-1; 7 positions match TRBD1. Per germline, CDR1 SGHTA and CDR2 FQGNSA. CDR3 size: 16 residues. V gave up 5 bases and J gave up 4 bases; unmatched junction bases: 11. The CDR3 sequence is CASSRQGRLLYNEQFF. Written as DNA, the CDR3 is TGTGCCAGCAGCAGACAGGGTAGACTCCTTTACAATGAGCAGTTCTTC. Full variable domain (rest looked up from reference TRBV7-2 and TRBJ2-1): GAGVSQSPSNKVTEKGKDVELRCDPISGHTALYWYRQSLGQGLEFLIYFQGNSAPDKSGLPSDRFSAERTGGSVSTLTIQRTQQEDSAVYLCASSRQGRLLYNEQFFGPGTRLTVL.

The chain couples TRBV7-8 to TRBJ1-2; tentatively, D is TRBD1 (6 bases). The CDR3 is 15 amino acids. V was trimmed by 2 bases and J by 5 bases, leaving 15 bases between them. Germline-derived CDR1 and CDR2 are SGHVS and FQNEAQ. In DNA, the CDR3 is TGTGCCAGCAGCTTACTCCGGGACAAGCTATATGGCTACACCTTC. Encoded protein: CASSLLRDKLYGYTF.

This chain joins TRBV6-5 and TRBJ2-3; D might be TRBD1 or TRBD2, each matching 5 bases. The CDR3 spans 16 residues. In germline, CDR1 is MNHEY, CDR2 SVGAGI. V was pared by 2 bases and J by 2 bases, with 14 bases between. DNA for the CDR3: TGTGCCAGCAGTTACCACCCTGGGGGAACCACAGATACGCAGTATTTT. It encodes CASSYHPGGTTDTQYF.

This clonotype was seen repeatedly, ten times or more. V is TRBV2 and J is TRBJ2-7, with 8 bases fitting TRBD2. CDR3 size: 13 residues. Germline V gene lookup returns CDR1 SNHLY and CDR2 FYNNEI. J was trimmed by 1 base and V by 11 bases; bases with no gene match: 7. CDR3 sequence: CASGGGRSYEQYF. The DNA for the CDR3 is TGTGCCTCGGGGGGGGGCAGGTCCTACGAGCAGTACTTC.

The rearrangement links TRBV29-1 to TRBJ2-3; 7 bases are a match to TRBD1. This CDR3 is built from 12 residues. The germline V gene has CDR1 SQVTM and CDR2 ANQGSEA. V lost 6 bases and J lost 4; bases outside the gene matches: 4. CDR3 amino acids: CSVRQGPDTQYF. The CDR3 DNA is TGCAGCGTAAGACAGGGTCCAGATACGCAGTATTTT.

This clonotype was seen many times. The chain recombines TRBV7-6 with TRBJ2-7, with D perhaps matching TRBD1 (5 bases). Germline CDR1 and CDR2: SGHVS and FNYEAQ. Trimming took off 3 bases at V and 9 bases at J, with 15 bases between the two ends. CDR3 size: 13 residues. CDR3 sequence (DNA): TGTGCCAGCAGCTTGGGGCGTCGTGACAGGCAGTACTTC. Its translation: CASSLGRRDRQYF.

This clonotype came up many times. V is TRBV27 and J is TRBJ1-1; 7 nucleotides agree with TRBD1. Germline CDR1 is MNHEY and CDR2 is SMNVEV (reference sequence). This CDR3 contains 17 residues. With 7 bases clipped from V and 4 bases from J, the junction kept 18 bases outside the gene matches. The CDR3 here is CASTLRGGGTSSTEAFF. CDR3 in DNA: TGTGCCAGCACTCTCAGGGGGGGGGGAACTTCGAGCACTGAAGCTTTCTTT.

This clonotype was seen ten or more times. As DNA, the CDR3 is TGTGCCAGCAGCTCTATAGACAGGGGAGGGAACAATGAGCAGTTCTTC. It translates to CASSSIDRGGNNEQFF. The V call is TRBV7-8, the J call TRBJ2-1; TRBD1 might be the D (8 bases). The V gene lost 4 bases and the J gene lost 5 bases, with 18 bases spanning the gap. CDR3 length equals 16 residues. Looked up from germline, CDR1 is SGHVS and CDR2 is FQNEAQ.